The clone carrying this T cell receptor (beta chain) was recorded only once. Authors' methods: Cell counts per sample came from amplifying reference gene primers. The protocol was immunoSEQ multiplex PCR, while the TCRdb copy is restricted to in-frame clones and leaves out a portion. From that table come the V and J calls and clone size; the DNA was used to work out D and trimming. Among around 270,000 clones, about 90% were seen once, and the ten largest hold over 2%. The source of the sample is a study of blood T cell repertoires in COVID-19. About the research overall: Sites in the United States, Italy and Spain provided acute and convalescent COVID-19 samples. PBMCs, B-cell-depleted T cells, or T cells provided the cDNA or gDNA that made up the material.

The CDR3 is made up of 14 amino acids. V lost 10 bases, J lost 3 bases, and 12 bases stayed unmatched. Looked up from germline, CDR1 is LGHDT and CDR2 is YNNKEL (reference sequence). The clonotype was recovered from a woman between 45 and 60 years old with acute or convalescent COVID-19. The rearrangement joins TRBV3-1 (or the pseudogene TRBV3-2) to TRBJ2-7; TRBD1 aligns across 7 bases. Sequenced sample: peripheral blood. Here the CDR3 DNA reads TGTGCCACTAGTTCCGGGACAGTAAACTACGAGCAGTACTTC. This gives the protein CATSSGTVNYEQYF.